This T cell receptor beta chain was sequenced for a study of CD8 T cells in ankylosing spondylitis (TCRdb year 2017). Concerning the study at large: The study set out to find disease-linked TCR variants by profiling T cell receptor beta repertoires in ankylosing spondylitis patients and healthy donors. The full study cohort comprised approximately 23 ankylosing spondylitis patients and about a hundred healthy donors. Peripheral blood was sampled, and synovial fluid was additionally collected from ankylosing spondylitis patients. What the study reported, not specific to this receptor: Some TCR beta motif variants had previously been reported in synovial fluid and blood of reactive arthritis patients, which suggested common disease-initiation mechanisms. The disease-linked clones had a CD8+ phenotype and were found at relatively low frequencies in peripheral blood. Blood from ankylosing spondylitis patients appeared to be characterized by a TCR beta motif composed of about 8 highly homologous amino acid variants. The disease-linked clones were reported to be significantly enriched in matched synovial fluid samples from ankylosing spondylitis patients.

Notes on this clonotype: The target of this receptor is not known. No qualities accompany the bases; no much larger clone lies one base away.

Via the germline V gene, CDR1 is SGDLS and CDR2 YYNGEE. V loses 4 bases at its end and J loses 3 bases; junction bases beyond the gene matches: 8. The CDR3, from cysteine to phenylalanine, totals 16 residues. The kept DNA is CDR3 alone, 48 bases in frame from the first base. Sequencing was carried out with an Illumina HiSeq 2500. TCR beta libraries were prepared by quantitative 5'-RACE with molecular barcodes. Turning to the authors' computational methods: Disease-linked TCR variants were identified with a new computational method built on a probabilistic model of VDJ rearrangement. Starting from the raw public reads, TCRdb applied fastp trimming at Q25, assembled clones with MiXCR and retained in-frame beta chains. Each CDR3 protein appears once, grouped with its most common genes and DNA. The V and J calls follow TCRdb's processing rather than the paper's. The sample has some 85,000 distinct CDR3 sequences on record, more than 8.5% of them singletons. Jointly, the top ten make up roughly 29% of the sample.

This TCR derives from a male donor with ankylosing spondylitis. The sample taken for sequencing was blood, either unsorted or a sorted T cell fraction (not recorded which). The chain links TRBV9 with TRBJ2-5; 11 central nucleotides agree with TRBD1. For the CDR3, the sequence is CASSPRPGQGEETQYF. The nucleotide sequence is TGTGCCAGCAGCCCCCGACCGGGACAGGGGGAAGAGACCCAGTACTTC.